This TCR beta chain was identified in a study of read filtering for tumor transcriptome and immune sequencing. Overall study context: Fewer than ten patients were R-ISS I, 16 were R-ISS II, roughly 7 were R-ISS III. Study results and limitations: Approximately 82% of IR-seq clonotypes had one read, totaling around 3.5% of reads; RNA-seq: 74.6% and 44.6%.

This library used roughly 430 ng RNA and molecular barcoded adaptors spanning alpha/delta and beta/gamma chains. TCRdb analysed the reads with MiXCR anew, one entry per CDR3 protein. The data contain under 150,000 distinct CDR3 sequences, around 13% of them singletons. The CDR3 loop spans 13 amino acids. V shed 6 bases, J shed 3 bases, and the junction held 5 bases outside the gene matches. The germline gives CDR1 SGHRS, CDR2 YFSETQ. Bone marrow was sampled from every patient at the time of active disease. This clonotype was seen many times. Its target is not known. The TCR originated in a donor at least 40 years old with multiple myeloma. The sequencing sample was made of a population of CD138-negative cells sorted from bone marrow. This sequence joins TRBV5-1 and TRBJ2-5; 7 bases agree with TRBD1. The CDR3 bases are TGCGCCAGCACGAGACAGGGCGAAGAGACCCAGTACTTC. It encodes CASTRQGEETQYF.